This is a list of T cell receptor beta chains from one sample in a study of cytomegalovirus exposure and HLA in healthy donors. TCRdb's copy holds only in-frame clones and misses some; the assay was immunoSEQ multiplex PCR. The top ten clones hold around 2.5% of a sample with roughly 40,000 clones, over 70% of them seen once. Source material: PBMCs. The receptor source for this set is a middle-aged man in good health and CMV-seronegative. Both conserved end residues are part of each CDR3. Each record gives: clone size, V gene, CDR3 length, J gene, D gene, CDR3 DNA, CDR3 protein. D genes are given only for firm matches. A clone size is listed for some rows: how often the clone was seen (once, few, many), or a class if it is expanded.

clone size: NA; V gene: TRBV28; CDR3 length: 13; J gene: TRBJ2-2; D gene: NA; CDR3 DNA: TGTGCCAGCAGTTTCCGAGTACCCGGGGAGCTGTTTTTT; CDR3 protein: CASSFRVPGELFF
clone size: NA; V gene: TRBV4-1; CDR3 length: 14; J gene: TRBJ2-7; D gene: TRBD1; CDR3 DNA: TGCGCCAGCAGTCCGGGACAGGGGGCGAGAGAGCAGTACTTC; CDR3 protein: CASSPGQGAREQYF
clone size: NA; V gene: TRBV5-1; CDR3 length: 15; J gene: TRBJ1-3; D gene: NA; CDR3 DNA: TGCGCCAGCAGCTTGTTCCAGGGCTCTGGAAACACCATATATTTT; CDR3 protein: CASSLFQGSGNTIYF
clone size: NA; V gene: TRBV13; CDR3 length: 16; J gene: TRBJ2-1; D gene: NA; CDR3 DNA: TGTGCCAGCAGCCCCGGGACAATACACTCCTACAATGAGCAGTTCTTC; CDR3 protein: CASSPGTIHSYNEQFF
clone size: once; V gene: TRBV18; CDR3 length: 13; J gene: TRBJ2-2; D gene: NA; CDR3 DNA: TGTGCCAGCTCACTCCTCGACACCGGGGAGCTGTTTTTT; CDR3 protein: CASSLLDTGELFF
clone size: NA; V gene: TRBV29-1; CDR3 length: 15; J gene: TRBJ2-3; D gene: TRBD1; CDR3 DNA: TGCAGCGTTATCAGGACAGGGGGCGCGATAGATACGCAGTATTTT; CDR3 protein: CSVIRTGGAIDTQYF
clone size: NA; V gene: TRBV7-2; CDR3 length: 15; J gene: TRBJ2-5; D gene: TRBD2; CDR3 DNA: TGTGCCAGCAGCTTAGAGGGCGGGAGTCTCTATGAGCAGTACTTC; CDR3 protein: CASSLEGGSLYEQYF
clone size: NA; V gene: TRBV6-7; CDR3 length: 16; J gene: TRBJ2-7; D gene: TRBD1; CDR3 DNA: TGTGCCGCCCTCCCCCCGAGGGGGCGTTCAACCTACGAGCAGTACTTC; CDR3 protein: CAALPPRGRSTYEQYF
clone size: NA; V gene: TRBV4-3; CDR3 length: 16; J gene: TRBJ2-1; D gene: TRBD2; CDR3 DNA: TGCGCCAGCAGTCGGGGGATCGGGAGGGTAGACAATGAGCAGTTCTTC; CDR3 protein: CASSRGIGRVDNEQFF
clone size: NA; V gene: TRBV20-1; CDR3 length: 11; J gene: TRBJ2-7; D gene: NA; CDR3 DNA: TGCAGTGCGTTTATGGCATACGAGCAGTACTTC; CDR3 protein: CSAFMAYEQYF
clone size: NA; V gene: TRBV7-3; CDR3 length: 14; J gene: TRBJ1-4; D gene: TRBD1; CDR3 DNA: TGTGCCAGCAGCTCGGGACAGGGTAATGAAAAACTGTTTTTT; CDR3 protein: CASSSGQGNEKLFF
clone size: NA; V gene: TRBV6-6; CDR3 length: 16; J gene: TRBJ2-5; D gene: TRBD2; CDR3 DNA: TGTGCCAGCAGTTACTCAGGAGCGGGAGCCCAAGAGACCCAGTACTTC; CDR3 protein: CASSYSGAGAQETQYF
clone size: once; V gene: TRBV28; CDR3 length: 13; J gene: TRBJ2-7; D gene: TRBD2; CDR3 DNA: TGTGCCAGCAGAGCTAGCGGGGACTACGAGCAGTACTTC; CDR3 protein: CASRASGDYEQYF
clone size: NA; V gene: TRBV19; CDR3 length: 15; J gene: TRBJ2-2; D gene: TRBD1; CDR3 DNA: TGTGCCAGTAGTTCGGACAGGCAACTGACCGGGGAGCTGTTTTTT; CDR3 protein: CASSSDRQLTGELFF
clone size: few; V gene: TRBV30; CDR3 length: 13; J gene: TRBJ2-7; D gene: TRBD1; CDR3 DNA: TGTGCCTGGAGCCTGACAGGGGGATACGAGCAGTACTTC; CDR3 protein: CAWSLTGGYEQYF
clone size: NA; V gene: TRBV18; CDR3 length: 14; J gene: TRBJ2-7; D gene: TRBD2; CDR3 DNA: TGTGCCAGCTCAACGACTAGCGGGAGTTGCGAGCAGTACTTC; CDR3 protein: CASSTTSGSCEQYF
clone size: NA; V gene: TRBV4-1; CDR3 length: 15; J gene: TRBJ2-3; D gene: NA; CDR3 DNA: TGCGCCAGCAGCCAAGTTGCGACTAGCACAGATACGCAGTATTTT; CDR3 protein: CASSQVATSTDTQYF
clone size: few; V gene: TRBV30; CDR3 length: 13; J gene: TRBJ2-7; D gene: TRBD1; CDR3 DNA: TGTGCCTGGAGTTCGGGACAGGGGTGGGAGCAGTACTTC; CDR3 protein: CAWSSGQGWEQYF
clone size: NA; V gene: TRBV4-1; CDR3 length: 16; J gene: TRBJ2-4; D gene: NA; CDR3 DNA: TGCGCCAGCAGCCCTGCGGGGCGACTAGCCAAAAACATTCAGTACTTC; CDR3 protein: CASSPAGRLAKNIQYF
clone size: NA; V gene: TRBV2; CDR3 length: 14; J gene: TRBJ1-6; D gene: NA; CDR3 DNA: TGTGCCAGCAGGTCCGGGACATCTAATTCACCCCTCCACTTT; CDR3 protein: CASRSGTSNSPLHF
clone size: NA; V gene: TRBV4-3; CDR3 length: 20; J gene: TRBJ2-3; D gene: TRBD2; CDR3 DNA: TGCGCCAGCAGCCAAGCTAAAGCGGGGTTAAGCTCGAAGCGCACAGATACGCAGTATTTT; CDR3 protein: CASSQAKAGLSSKRTDTQYF
clone size: few; V gene: TRBV19; CDR3 length: 15; J gene: TRBJ1-5; D gene: TRBD1; CDR3 DNA: TGTGCCAGCGCGGACAGGCACTATAGCAATCAGCCCCAGCATTTT; CDR3 protein: CASADRHYSNQPQHF
clone size: NA; V gene: TRBV6-5; CDR3 length: 15; J gene: TRBJ1-2; D gene: NA; CDR3 DNA: TGTGCCAGCAGTTACTCGAACCGGGTTAACTATGGCTACACCTTC; CDR3 protein: CASSYSNRVNYGYTF
clone size: NA; V gene: TRBV6-1; CDR3 length: 13; J gene: TRBJ1-5; D gene: NA; CDR3 DNA: TGTGCCAGCATGGGGGCATTCAATCAGCCCCAGCATTTT; CDR3 protein: CASMGAFNQPQHF
clone size: NA; V gene: TRBV19; CDR3 length: 13; J gene: TRBJ2-7; D gene: NA; CDR3 DNA: TGTGCCAGTAGTGAGGGAGAGTCCTACGAGCAGTACTTC; CDR3 protein: CASSEGESYEQYF
clone size: NA; V gene: TRBV7-9; CDR3 length: 19; J gene: TRBJ1-2; D gene: NA; CDR3 DNA: TGTGCCAGCAGCTTAACCCCTTACAGGTCTTCGTCCGCCTTCTATGGCTACACCTTC; CDR3 protein: CASSLTPYRSSSAFYGYTF
clone size: once; V gene: TRBV27; CDR3 length: 16; J gene: TRBJ2-2; D gene: NA; CDR3 DNA: TGTGCCAGCAGCCCTAACGTTCGAAGGAACACCGGGGAGCTGTTTTTT; CDR3 protein: CASSPNVRRNTGELFF
clone size: NA; V gene: TRBV7-3; CDR3 length: 15; J gene: TRBJ2-6; D gene: NA; CDR3 DNA: TGTGCCAGCAGCCCTAGCCGCTCTGGGGCCAACGTCCTGACTTTC; CDR3 protein: CASSPSRSGANVLTF
clone size: NA; V gene: TRBV7-3; CDR3 length: 14; J gene: TRBJ2-2; D gene: NA; CDR3 DNA: TGTGCCAGCAGCTTAGGATGGGCTGCCGGGGAGCTGTTTTTT; CDR3 protein: CASSLGWAAGELFF
clone size: NA; V gene: TRBV7-3; CDR3 length: 17; J gene: TRBJ1-2; D gene: TRBD1; CDR3 DNA: TGTGCCAGCAGCTTAAAAGGAGGGACAGGGCTTAACTATGGCTACACCTTC; CDR3 protein: CASSLKGGTGLNYGYTF
clone size: NA; V gene: TRBV30; CDR3 length: 15; J gene: TRBJ2-7; D gene: NA; CDR3 DNA: TGTGCCTGGAGTGGGGTAAGCGCAACCTCCTACGAGCAGTACTTC; CDR3 protein: CAWSGVSATSYEQYF
clone size: NA; V gene: TRBV12-2; CDR3 length: 19; J gene: TRBJ2-1; D gene: NA; CDR3 DNA: TGTGCAAGTCGCTTAGTCCCCCCTTGTAGAAGCGCTCCCTACAATGAGCAGTTCTTC; CDR3 protein: CASRLVPPCRSAPYNEQFF
clone size: NA; V gene: TRBV10-1; CDR3 length: 14; J gene: TRBJ1-5; D gene: NA; CDR3 DNA: TGCGCCAGAATACAGGGTTTTGACAATCAGCCCCAGCATTTT; CDR3 protein: CARIQGFDNQPQHF
clone size: NA; V gene: TRBV7-7; CDR3 length: 15; J gene: TRBJ2-1; D gene: TRBD1; CDR3 DNA: TGTGCTAGCAGTACCGGGACAGGGACCTACAATGAGCAGTTCTTC; CDR3 protein: CASSTGTGTYNEQFF
clone size: few; V gene: TRBV6-5; CDR3 length: 13; J gene: TRBJ2-1; D gene: NA; CDR3 DNA: TGTGCCAGCAGTTACTCGTCCCGGAATGAGCAGTTCTTC; CDR3 protein: CASSYSSRNEQFF
clone size: NA; V gene: TRBV29-1; CDR3 length: 13; J gene: TRBJ2-1; D gene: NA; CDR3 DNA: TGCAGCGTGGCTATGCGGACAGACAGTGAGCAGTTCTTC; CDR3 protein: CSVAMRTDSEQFF
clone size: NA; V gene: TRBV28; CDR3 length: 15; J gene: TRBJ2-5; D gene: NA; CDR3 DNA: TGTGCCAGCACCTTAACTAGGACAGACCAAGAGACCCAGTACTTC; CDR3 protein: CASTLTRTDQETQYF
clone size: NA; V gene: TRBV27; CDR3 length: 13; J gene: TRBJ2-7; D gene: NA; CDR3 DNA: TGTGCCAGCAGTTTTGGACAGAGCTACGAGCAGTACTTC; CDR3 protein: CASSFGQSYEQYF
clone size: NA; V gene: TRBV29-1; CDR3 length: 13; J gene: TRBJ1-1; D gene: TRBD1; CDR3 DNA: TGCAGCGGGGGACAGGGGGGCCCGACTGAAGCTTTCTTT; CDR3 protein: CSGGQGGPTEAFF
clone size: NA; V gene: TRBV11-2; CDR3 length: 12; J gene: TRBJ1-3; D gene: NA; CDR3 DNA: TGTGCCAGCAGCTTCGGGGGAAACACCATATATTTT; CDR3 protein: CASSFGGNTIYF
clone size: NA; V gene: TRBV10-3; CDR3 length: 15; J gene: TRBJ2-5; D gene: TRBD1; CDR3 DNA: TGTGCCATCAGTGAGACAGGGGGGAGGCAAGAGACCCAGTACTTC; CDR3 protein: CAISETGGRQETQYF
clone size: NA; V gene: TRBV28; CDR3 length: 16; J gene: TRBJ2-1; D gene: TRBD2; CDR3 DNA: TGTGCCAGCAGCCTGAGCGGGGTTTTCTCCTACAATGAGCAGTTCTTC; CDR3 protein: CASSLSGVFSYNEQFF
clone size: NA; V gene: TRBV9; CDR3 length: 15; J gene: TRBJ2-2; D gene: TRBD2; CDR3 DNA: TGTGCCAGCAGTGCGGGGGGCGGGTTCACCGGGGAGCTGTTTTTT; CDR3 protein: CASSAGGGFTGELFF
clone size: NA; V gene: TRBV7-9; CDR3 length: 13; J gene: TRBJ2-7; D gene: NA; CDR3 DNA: TGTGCCAGCAGCTTATCGGACTCCTACGAGCAGTACTTC; CDR3 protein: CASSLSDSYEQYF
clone size: NA; V gene: TRBV7-6; CDR3 length: 16; J gene: TRBJ2-2; D gene: TRBD2; CDR3 DNA: TGTGCCAGCACTAAAAGTCGAGCGGGAGCCACCGGGGAGCTGTTTTTT; CDR3 protein: CASTKSRAGATGELFF
clone size: NA; V gene: TRBV4-1; CDR3 length: 15; J gene: TRBJ2-3; D gene: NA; CDR3 DNA: TGCGCCAGCAGCCTCCGGGACTTTGGCACAGATACGCAGTATTTT; CDR3 protein: CASSLRDFGTDTQYF
clone size: NA; V gene: TRBV10-3; CDR3 length: 15; J gene: TRBJ2-7; D gene: TRBD1; CDR3 DNA: TGTGCCATCAGTGGGGGGGACAGGGTCTCCTACGAGCAGTACTTC; CDR3 protein: CAISGGDRVSYEQYF
clone size: few; V gene: TRBV4-1; CDR3 length: 15; J gene: TRBJ2-7; D gene: TRBD2; CDR3 DNA: TGCGCCAGCAGCCAAGTTCTAGCGGGGAGCTACGAGCAGTACTTC; CDR3 protein: CASSQVLAGSYEQYF
clone size: NA; V gene: TRBV6-5; CDR3 length: 13; J gene: TRBJ2-5; D gene: NA; CDR3 DNA: TGTGCCAGCAGGCGCGGGGAGGAAGAGACCCAGTACTTC; CDR3 protein: CASRRGEEETQYF
clone size: NA; V gene: TRBV20-1; CDR3 length: 11; J gene: TRBJ2-7; D gene: NA; CDR3 DNA: TGCAGTGCTTCCTCCCCTTACGAGCAGTACTTC; CDR3 protein: CSASSPYEQYF
clone size: NA; V gene: TRBV6-6; CDR3 length: 15; J gene: TRBJ2-7; D gene: TRBD1; CDR3 DNA: TGTGCCAGCAGTTACGGGCAGGGGGTATTGTACGAGCAGTACTTC; CDR3 protein: CASSYGQGVLYEQYF
clone size: few; V gene: TRBV25-1; CDR3 length: 12; J gene: TRBJ2-5; D gene: TRBD1; CDR3 DNA: TGTGCCAGCAGTTGGACAGGAGAGACCCAGTACTTC; CDR3 protein: CASSWTGETQYF
clone size: NA; V gene: TRBV18; CDR3 length: 15; J gene: TRBJ2-3; D gene: NA; CDR3 DNA: TGTGCCAGCTCCTCCGGCCCCGGGGGAACAGATACGCAGTATTTT; CDR3 protein: CASSSGPGGTDTQYF
clone size: NA; V gene: TRBV5-4; CDR3 length: 16; J gene: TRBJ2-1; D gene: TRBD2; CDR3 DNA: TGTGCCAGCAGCCCCCGACTTGGCGGGAGCTACAATGAGCAGTTCTTC; CDR3 protein: CASSPRLGGSYNEQFF
clone size: NA; V gene: TRBV5-1; CDR3 length: 14; J gene: TRBJ2-1; D gene: NA; CDR3 DNA: TGCGCCAGCAGCCCCCTCCCCTCCTACAATGAGCAGTTCTTC; CDR3 protein: CASSPLPSYNEQFF
clone size: NA; V gene: TRBV5-1; CDR3 length: 22; J gene: TRBJ2-1; D gene: TRBD2; CDR3 DNA: TGCGCCAGCAGCTTGGGACAGGGAGGACTAGCGGGGGGCCTAAGCTCCTACAATGAGCAGTTCTTC; CDR3 protein: CASSLGQGGLAGGLSSYNEQFF